A selection of T cell receptor beta chains follows, all from one sample in a study of cytomegalovirus exposure and HLA in healthy donors. Sequencing was performed with immunoSEQ multiplex PCR; in TCRdb, only in-frame clones are kept and a portion is missing. Of a few hundred thousand clones listed, approximately 84% are singletons. The specimen was PBMCs. These receptors were collected from a middle-aged woman in good health and CMV-seronegative. CDR3s include the opening cysteine and the closing phenylalanine or tryptophan. D genes are given only for firm matches. Size is omitted from some rows. Given values are once, few, many or a class for expanded clones.

>TRBD1|TRBJ1-5|.|TRBV15
CATSSRTGGVQPQHF
TGTGCCACCAGCAGTAGGACAGGGGGCGTTCAGCCCCAGCATTTT
>.|TRBJ2-5|.|TRBV7-3
CASSPTVQETQYF
TGTGCCAGCAGCCCGACAGTGCAAGAGACCCAGTACTTC
>TRBD1|TRBJ1-1|.|TRBV5-4
CASSLGTGATEAFF
TGTGCCAGCAGCTTGGGGACAGGGGCCACTGAAGCTTTCTTT
>TRBD2|TRBJ2-7|.|TRBV7-9
CASSPDTGTSGGGHYEQYF
TGTGCCAGCAGCCCGGACACCGGGACTAGCGGGGGGGGGCACTACGAGCAGTACTTC
>TRBD2|TRBJ2-5|.|TRBV6-5
CASKPGGPQETQYF
TGTGCCAGCAAGCCGGGGGGGCCCCAAGAGACCCAGTACTTC
>TRBD1|TRBJ1-5|few|TRBV7-9
CASSLAGGGNQPQHF
TGTGCCAGCAGCTTAGCAGGGGGCGGCAATCAGCCCCAGCATTTT
>TRBD1|TRBJ2-5|.|TRBV15
CATSRRGLRETQYF
TGTGCCACCAGCAGGAGGGGGCTGAGGGAGACCCAGTACTTC
>.|TRBJ1-1|.|TRBV7-9
CASSLATKNTEAFF
TGTGCCAGCAGCTTAGCGACAAAGAACACTGAAGCTTTCTTT
>TRBD1|TRBJ2-4|.|TRBV7-2
CASSLLPLGTGQNIQYF
TGTGCCAGCAGCCTACTACCACTCGGGACAGGCCAAAACATTCAGTACTTC
>TRBD1|TRBJ2-7|.|TRBV5-6
CASSSRDSHEQYF
TGTGCCAGCAGCTCTCGGGACAGCCACGAGCAGTACTTC
>.|TRBJ2-7|.|TRBV27
CASRMGASRAFYEQYF
TGTGCCAGCAGAATGGGGGCTAGCCGAGCCTTCTACGAGCAGTACTTC